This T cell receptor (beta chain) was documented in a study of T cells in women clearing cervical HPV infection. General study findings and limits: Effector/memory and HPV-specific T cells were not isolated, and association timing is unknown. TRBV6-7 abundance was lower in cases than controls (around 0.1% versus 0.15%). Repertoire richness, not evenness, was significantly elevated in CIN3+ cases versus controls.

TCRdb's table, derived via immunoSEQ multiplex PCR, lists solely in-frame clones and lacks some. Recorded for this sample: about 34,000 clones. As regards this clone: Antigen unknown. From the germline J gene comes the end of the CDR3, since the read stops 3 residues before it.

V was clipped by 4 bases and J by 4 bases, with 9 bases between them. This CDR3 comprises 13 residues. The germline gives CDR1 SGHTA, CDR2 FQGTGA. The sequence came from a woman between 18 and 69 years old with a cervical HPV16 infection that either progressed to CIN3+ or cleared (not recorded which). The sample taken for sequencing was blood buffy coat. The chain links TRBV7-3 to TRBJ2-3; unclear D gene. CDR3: CASSSSTADTQYF. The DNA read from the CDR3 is TGTGCCAGCAGCTCTAGTACGGCAGATACG.